Below, one T cell receptor beta chain is given with its context. Its target is unknown. A read error may be the cause here, since a much bigger clone is one base away. The sample comes from a study of T cells after yellow fever vaccination. The study, taken as a whole, reports: Booster samples showed a return of most primary-vaccination clones (about 97% CD4, roughly 85% CD8). CD4 and CD8 compartments shared a small share of clonotypes.

Trimming left V 0 bases short and J 8 bases short, with 16 bases between. Germline V CDR1 and CDR2: LGHNA, YNFKEQ. This CDR3 is 15 amino acids long. One entry per CDR3 protein, called by TCRdb with MiXCR from the 5' RACE reads. The data contain about 180,000 distinct CDR3 sequences, 5.5% to 8% of them singletons. The chain joins TRBV4-2 to TRBJ1-2, with no clear D. The specimen comprised CD4+ T cells sorted from PBMCs, sampled on the day of the first yellow fever vaccination. The sequence was obtained from a man in his late teens or twenties who received the YFV17D yellow fever vaccine. This chain's CDR3 is CASSQESPIESGYTF. The CDR3, as DNA: TGTGCCAGCAGCCAAGAGTCCCCGATTGAGTCCGGCTACACCTTC.